This T cell receptor (beta chain) stems from a study of T-cell memory formation after mild COVID-19. On the study more broadly: TCR clusters showed largely donor specificity.

This clonotype was detected many times. TCRdb re-called the 5' RACE reads through MiXCR, storing one row per CDR3 protein. The sample records tens of thousands of distinct CDR3 sequences, over 10% being singletons. CDR1 and CDR2 from the germline V gene are MGHDK and SYGVNS. The CDR3 is 11 amino acids. Trimming cost V 6 bases and J 1 base, with 3 bases left between them. This TCR was sampled from a man aged 18 to 35 who had mild COVID-19 (a few samples of this study predate the infection). Cell type and time point are not known. The rearrangement uses TRBV25-1 and TRBJ1-1; no firm D call. The sample comprised PBMCs or a T cell subset sorted from them (not recorded which). CDR3 bases: TGTGCCAGCAGGCGGAACACTGAAGCTTTCTTT. Translated, it gives CASRRNTEAFF.